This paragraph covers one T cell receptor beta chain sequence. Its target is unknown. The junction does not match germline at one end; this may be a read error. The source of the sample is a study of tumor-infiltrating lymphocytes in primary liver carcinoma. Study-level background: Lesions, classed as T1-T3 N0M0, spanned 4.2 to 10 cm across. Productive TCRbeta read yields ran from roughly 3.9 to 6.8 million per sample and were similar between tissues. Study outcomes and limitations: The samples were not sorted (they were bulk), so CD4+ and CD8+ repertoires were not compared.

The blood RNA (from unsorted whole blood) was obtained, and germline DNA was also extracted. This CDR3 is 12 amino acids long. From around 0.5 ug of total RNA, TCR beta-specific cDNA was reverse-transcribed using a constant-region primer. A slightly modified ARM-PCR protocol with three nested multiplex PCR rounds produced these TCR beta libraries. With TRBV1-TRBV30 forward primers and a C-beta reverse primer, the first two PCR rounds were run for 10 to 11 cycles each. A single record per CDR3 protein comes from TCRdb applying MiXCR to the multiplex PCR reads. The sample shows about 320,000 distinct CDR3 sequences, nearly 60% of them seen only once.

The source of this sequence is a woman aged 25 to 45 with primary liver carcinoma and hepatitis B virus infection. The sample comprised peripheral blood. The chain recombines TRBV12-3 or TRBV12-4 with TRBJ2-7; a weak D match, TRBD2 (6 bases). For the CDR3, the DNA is TGTGCCAGCACTGACGGGACTGGCGAGCAGTATTTC. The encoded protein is CASTDGTGEQYF.